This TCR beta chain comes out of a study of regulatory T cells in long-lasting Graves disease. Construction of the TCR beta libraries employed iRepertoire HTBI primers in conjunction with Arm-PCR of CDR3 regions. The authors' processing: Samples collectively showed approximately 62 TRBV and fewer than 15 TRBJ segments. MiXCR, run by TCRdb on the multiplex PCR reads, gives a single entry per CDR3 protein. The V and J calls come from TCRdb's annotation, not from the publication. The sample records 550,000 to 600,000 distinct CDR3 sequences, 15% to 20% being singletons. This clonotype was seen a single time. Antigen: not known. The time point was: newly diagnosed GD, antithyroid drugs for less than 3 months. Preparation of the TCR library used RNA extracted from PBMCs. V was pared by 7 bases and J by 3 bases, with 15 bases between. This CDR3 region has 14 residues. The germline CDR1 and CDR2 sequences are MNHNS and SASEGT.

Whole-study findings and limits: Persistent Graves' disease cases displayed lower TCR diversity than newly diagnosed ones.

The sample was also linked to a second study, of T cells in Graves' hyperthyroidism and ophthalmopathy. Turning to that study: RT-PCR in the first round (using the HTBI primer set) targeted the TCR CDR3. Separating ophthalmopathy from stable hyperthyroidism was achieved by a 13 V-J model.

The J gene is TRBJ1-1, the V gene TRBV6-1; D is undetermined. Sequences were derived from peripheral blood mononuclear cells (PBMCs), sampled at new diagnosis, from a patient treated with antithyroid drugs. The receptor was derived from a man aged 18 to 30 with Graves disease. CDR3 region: CASTLGGLYTEAFF. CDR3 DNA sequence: TGTGCCAGCACACTGGGAGGGTTGTACACTGAAGCTTTCTTT.